This T cell receptor (beta chain) is drawn from a study of T-cell reconstitution after alpha-beta-depleted transplantation in children. General study findings and limits: After transplant, at about two months, alpha-beta T cells were reportedly derived from several hundred expanded graft clones. It was surviving recipient T cells and thymic progenitors that gave some patients high TCRbeta diversity at day 60. At one year after transplant, newly produced T cells mostly accounted for T-cell counts and diversity.

Remarks on this clonotype: The antigen remains undetermined.

The TCRbeta library incorporated unique molecular identifiers. MiXCR, run by TCRdb on the PCR reads, gives a single entry per CDR3 protein. The table shows 800,000 to 1,000,000 distinct CDR3 sequences, with about 29% occurring only once. Germline V gives CDR1 MNHEY, CDR2 SVGAGI. Trimming shortened V by 2 bases and J by 4 bases, and 8 bases separated the two germline ends. The CDR3 consists of 14 residues. This TCR derives from a boy younger than two who had a stem cell transplant for SCID, so the T cells may come from the graft donor. The material sequenced was PBMCs, mostly from graft donor cells, taken 360 days after TCRalphabeta/CD19-depleted stem cell transplant. This rearrangement joins TRBV6-5 to TRBJ1-4; D remains unclear. CDR3 protein: CASSYPGGNEKLFF. The CDR3 region has the DNA TGTGCCAGCAGTTACCCCGGCGGTAATGAAAAACTGTTTTTT.